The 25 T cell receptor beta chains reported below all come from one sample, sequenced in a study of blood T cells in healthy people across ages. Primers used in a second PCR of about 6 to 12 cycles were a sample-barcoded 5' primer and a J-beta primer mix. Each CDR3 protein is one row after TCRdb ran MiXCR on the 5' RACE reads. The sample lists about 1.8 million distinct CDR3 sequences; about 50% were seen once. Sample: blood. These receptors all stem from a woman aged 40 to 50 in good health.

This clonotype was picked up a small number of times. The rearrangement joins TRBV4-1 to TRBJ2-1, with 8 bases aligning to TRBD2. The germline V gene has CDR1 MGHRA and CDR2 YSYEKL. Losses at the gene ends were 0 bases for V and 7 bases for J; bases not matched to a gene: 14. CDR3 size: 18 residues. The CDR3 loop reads CASSQEAGGAWKGNEQFF. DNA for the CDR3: TGCGCCAGCAGCCAAGAGGCCGGGGGGGCATGGAAAGGGAATGAGCAGTTCTTC.

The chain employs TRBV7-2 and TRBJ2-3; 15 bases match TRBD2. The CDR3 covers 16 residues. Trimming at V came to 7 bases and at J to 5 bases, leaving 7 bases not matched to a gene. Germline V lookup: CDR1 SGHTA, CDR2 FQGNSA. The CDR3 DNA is TGTGCCAGCACCCTTGCGGGACTAGCGGGGGGAGATACGCAGTATTTT. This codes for CASTLAGLAGGDTQYF. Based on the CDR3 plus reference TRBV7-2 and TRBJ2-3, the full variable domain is GAGVSQSPSNKVTEKGKDVELRCDPISGHTALYWYRQSLGQGLEFLIYFQGNSAPDKSGLPSDRFSAERTGGSVSTLTIQRTQQEDSAVYLCASTLAGLAGGDTQYFGPGTRLTVL.

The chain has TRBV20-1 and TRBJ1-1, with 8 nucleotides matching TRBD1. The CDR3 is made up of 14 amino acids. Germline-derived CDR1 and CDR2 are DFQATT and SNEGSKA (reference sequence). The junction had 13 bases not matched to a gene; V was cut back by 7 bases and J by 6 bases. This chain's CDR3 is CSVRLRQGWAEAFF. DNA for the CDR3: TGCAGTGTTAGGCTAAGACAGGGGTGGGCTGAAGCTTTCTTT.

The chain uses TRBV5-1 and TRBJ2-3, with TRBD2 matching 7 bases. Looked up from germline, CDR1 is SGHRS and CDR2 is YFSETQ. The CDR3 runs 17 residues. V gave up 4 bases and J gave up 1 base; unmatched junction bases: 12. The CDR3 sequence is CASSGGLAGRGTDTQYF. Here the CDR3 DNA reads TGCGCCAGCAGCGGAGGACTCGCGGGGAGGGGCACAGATACGCAGTATTTT. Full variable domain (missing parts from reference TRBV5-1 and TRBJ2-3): KAGVTQTPRYLIKTRGQQVTLSCSPISGHRSVSWYQQTPGQGLQFLFEYFSETQRNKGNFPGRFSGRQFSNSRSEMNVSTLELGDSALYLCASSGGLAGRGTDTQYFGPGTRLTVL.

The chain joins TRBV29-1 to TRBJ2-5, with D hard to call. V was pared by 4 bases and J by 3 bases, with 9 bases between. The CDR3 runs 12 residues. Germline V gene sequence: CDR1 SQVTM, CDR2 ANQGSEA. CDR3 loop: CSVVLPEETQYF. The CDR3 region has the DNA TGCAGCGTTGTCCTGCCCGAAGAGACCCAGTACTTC.

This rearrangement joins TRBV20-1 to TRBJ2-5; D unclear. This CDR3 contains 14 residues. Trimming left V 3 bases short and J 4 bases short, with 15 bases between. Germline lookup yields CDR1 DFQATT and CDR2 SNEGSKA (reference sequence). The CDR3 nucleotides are TGCAGTGCTAGCCCTCCGCTCTATCGAGAGACCCAGTACTTC. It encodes CSASPPLYRETQYF.

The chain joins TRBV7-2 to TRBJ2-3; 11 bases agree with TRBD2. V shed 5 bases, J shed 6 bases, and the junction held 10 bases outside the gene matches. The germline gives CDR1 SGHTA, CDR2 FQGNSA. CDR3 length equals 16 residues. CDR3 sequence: CASSPGLAGTRDTQYF. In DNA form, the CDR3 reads TGTGCCAGCAGCCCTGGACTAGCGGGTACTCGGGATACGCAGTATTTT.

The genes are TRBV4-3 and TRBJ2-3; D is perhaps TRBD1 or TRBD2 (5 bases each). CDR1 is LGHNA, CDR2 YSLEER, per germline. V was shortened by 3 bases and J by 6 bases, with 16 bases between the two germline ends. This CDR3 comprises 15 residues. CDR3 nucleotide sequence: TGCGCCAGCAGCCAGAGCGGCCTCCGGGACGATACGCAGTATTTT. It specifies CASSQSGLRDDTQYF.

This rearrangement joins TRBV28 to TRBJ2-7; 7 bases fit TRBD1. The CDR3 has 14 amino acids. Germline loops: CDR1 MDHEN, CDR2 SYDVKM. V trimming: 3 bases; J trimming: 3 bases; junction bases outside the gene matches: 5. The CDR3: CASSFVDRIYEQYF. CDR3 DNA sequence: TGTGCCAGCAGTTTCGTGGACAGGATCTACGAGCAGTACTTC.

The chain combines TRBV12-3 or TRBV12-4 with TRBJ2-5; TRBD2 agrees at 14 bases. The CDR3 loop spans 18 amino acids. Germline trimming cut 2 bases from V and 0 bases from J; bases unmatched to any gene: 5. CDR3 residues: CASSLKTSGGANQETQYF. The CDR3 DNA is TGTGCCAGCAGTTTAAAGACTAGCGGGGGGGCCAACCAAGAGACCCAGTACTTC.

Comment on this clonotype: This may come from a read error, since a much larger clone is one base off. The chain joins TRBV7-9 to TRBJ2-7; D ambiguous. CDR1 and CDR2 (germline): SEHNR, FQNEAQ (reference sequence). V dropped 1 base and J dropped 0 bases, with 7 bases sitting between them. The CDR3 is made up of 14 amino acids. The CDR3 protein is CASSLDWGSYEQYF. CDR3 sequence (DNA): TGTGCCAGCAGCTTAGACTGGGGCTCCTACGAGCAGTACTTC.

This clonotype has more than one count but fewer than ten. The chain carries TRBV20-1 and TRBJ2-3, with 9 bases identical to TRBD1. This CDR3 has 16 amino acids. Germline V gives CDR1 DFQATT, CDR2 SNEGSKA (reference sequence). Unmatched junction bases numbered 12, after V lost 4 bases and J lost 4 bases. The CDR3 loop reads CSATLAGTGWADTQYF. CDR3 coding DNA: TGCAGTGCTACGCTAGCTGGGACAGGGTGGGCAGATACGCAGTATTTT.

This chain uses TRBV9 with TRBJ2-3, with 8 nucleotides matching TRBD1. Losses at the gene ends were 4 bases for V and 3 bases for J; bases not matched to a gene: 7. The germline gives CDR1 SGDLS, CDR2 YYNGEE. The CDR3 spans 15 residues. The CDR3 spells CASSLPTGVTDTQYF. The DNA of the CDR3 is TGTGCCAGCAGCTTACCGACAGGGGTTACAGATACGCAGTATTTT.

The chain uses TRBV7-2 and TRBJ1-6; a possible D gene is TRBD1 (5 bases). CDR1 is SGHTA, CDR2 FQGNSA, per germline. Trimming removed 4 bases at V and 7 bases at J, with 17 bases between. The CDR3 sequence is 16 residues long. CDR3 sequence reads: CASSSGRVFGNSPLHF. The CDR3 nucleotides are TGTGCCAGCAGCTCAGGGAGGGTTTTTGGAAATTCACCCCTCCACTTT.

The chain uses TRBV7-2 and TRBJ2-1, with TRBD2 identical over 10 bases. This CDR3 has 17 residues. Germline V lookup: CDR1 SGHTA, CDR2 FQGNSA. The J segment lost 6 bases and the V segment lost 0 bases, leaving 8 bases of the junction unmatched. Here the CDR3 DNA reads TGTGCCAGCAGCTTAGCGTTCACTAGCGGGGCTATCAATGAGCAGTTCTTC. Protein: CASSLAFTSGAINEQFF.

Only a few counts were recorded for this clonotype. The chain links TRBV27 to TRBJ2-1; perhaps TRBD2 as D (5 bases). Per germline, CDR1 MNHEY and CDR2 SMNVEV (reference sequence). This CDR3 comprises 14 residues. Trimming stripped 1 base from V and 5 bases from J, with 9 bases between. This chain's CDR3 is CASSLLVGDNEQFF. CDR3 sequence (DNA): TGTGCCAGCAGTTTATTGGTCGGGGACAATGAGCAGTTCTTC.

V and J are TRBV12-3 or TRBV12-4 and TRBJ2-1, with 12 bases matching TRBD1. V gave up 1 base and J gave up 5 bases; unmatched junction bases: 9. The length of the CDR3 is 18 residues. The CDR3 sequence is CASSLGVPGQGADNEQFF. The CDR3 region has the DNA TGTGCCAGCAGTTTAGGCGTACCGGGACAGGGGGCCGACAATGAGCAGTTCTTC.

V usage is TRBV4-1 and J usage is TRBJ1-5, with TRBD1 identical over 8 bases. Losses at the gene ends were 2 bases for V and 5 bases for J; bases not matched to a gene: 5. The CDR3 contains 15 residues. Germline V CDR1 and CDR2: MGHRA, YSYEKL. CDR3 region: CASSQLDRGYQPQHF. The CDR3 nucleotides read TGCGCCAGCAGCCAATTAGACAGGGGTTATCAGCCCCAGCATTTT.

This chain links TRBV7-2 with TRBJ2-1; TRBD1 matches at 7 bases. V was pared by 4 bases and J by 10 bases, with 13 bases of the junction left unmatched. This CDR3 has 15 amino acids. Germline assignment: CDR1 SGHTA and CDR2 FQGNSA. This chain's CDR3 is CASSSPRGWQREQFF. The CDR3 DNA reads TGTGCCAGCAGCTCCCCCAGGGGGTGGCAGCGGGAGCAGTTCTTC.

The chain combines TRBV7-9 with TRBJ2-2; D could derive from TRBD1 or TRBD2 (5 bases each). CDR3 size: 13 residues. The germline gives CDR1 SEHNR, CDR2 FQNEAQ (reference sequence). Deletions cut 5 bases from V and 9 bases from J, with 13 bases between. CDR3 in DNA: TGTGCCAGCAGCGTAGTGGGACGATGGGAGCTGTTTTTT. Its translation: CASSVVGRWELFF.

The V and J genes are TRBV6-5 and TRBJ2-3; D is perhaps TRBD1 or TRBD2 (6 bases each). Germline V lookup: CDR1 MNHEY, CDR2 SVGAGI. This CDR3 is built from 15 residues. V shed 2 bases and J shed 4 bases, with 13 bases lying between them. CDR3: CASSYGGGVPDTQYF. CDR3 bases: TGTGCCAGCAGTTACGGGGGCGGGGTCCCAGATACGCAGTATTTT.

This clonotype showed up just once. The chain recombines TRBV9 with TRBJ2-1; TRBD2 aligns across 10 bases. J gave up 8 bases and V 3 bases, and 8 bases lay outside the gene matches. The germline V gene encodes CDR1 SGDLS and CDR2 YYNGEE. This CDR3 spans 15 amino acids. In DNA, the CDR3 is TGTGCCAGCAGCGCTAGCGGGAGCCTCGTGTATGAGCAGTTCTTC. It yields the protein CASSASGSLVYEQFF.

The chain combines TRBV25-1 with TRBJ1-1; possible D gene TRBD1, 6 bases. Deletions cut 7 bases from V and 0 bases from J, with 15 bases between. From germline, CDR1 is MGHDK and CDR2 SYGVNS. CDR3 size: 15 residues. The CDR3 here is CASTSDSTLNTEAFF. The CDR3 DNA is TGTGCCAGCACCTCGGACAGCACCCTGAACACTGAAGCTTTCTTT. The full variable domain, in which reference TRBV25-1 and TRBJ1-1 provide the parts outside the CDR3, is EADIYQTPRYLVIGTGKKITLECSQTMGHDKMYWYQQDPGMELHLIHYSYGVNSTEKGDLSSESTVSRIRTEHFPLTLESARPSHTSQYLCASTSDSTLNTEAFFGQGTRLTVV.

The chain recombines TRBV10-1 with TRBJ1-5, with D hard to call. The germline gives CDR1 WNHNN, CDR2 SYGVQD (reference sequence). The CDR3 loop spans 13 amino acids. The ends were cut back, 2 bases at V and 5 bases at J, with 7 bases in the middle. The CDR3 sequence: CASSEGVDQPQHF. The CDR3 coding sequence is TGCGCCAGCAGTGAGGGGGTAGATCAGCCCCAGCATTTT.

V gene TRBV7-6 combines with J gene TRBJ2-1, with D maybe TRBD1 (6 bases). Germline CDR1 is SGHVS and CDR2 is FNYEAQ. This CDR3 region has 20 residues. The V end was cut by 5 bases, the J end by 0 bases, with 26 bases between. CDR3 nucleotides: TGTGCCAGCAGCCCGTCCATGTTAGCCGGGACACAAAACTCCTACAATGAGCAGTTCTTC. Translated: CASSPSMLAGTQNSYNEQFF.